Below, 9 T cell receptor beta chains from the same sample are listed, as sequenced in a study of identical twins. TCRdb ran MiXCR on the 5' RACE reads and lists one entry per CDR3 protein. The table has about 900,000 distinct CDR3 sequences, approximately 13% seen once. The same sample was also studied in work on yellow fever vaccine responses in identical twins.

Material: PBMCs. These receptors originate from a woman aged 18-29 years in good health.

This chain joins TRBV20-1 and TRBJ2-2; no definite D call. The ends were cut back, 3 bases at V and 0 bases at J, with 8 bases in the middle. The CDR3 runs to 14 residues. The V gene's germline CDR1 is DFQATT and CDR2 SNEGSKA (reference sequence). The CDR3 DNA follows: TGCAGTGCTAGTAGTACCGCGAACACCGGGGAGCTGTTTTTT. It yields the protein CSASSTANTGELFF.

The V and J genes are TRBV28 and TRBJ2-2; 11 positions agree with TRBD1. Looked up from germline, CDR1 is MDHEN and CDR2 is SYDVKM. The CDR3 has 16 residues. Unmatched junction bases numbered 9, after V lost 5 bases and J lost 7 bases. The CDR3 DNA is TGTGCCAGCAGTCCAGGACAGGGGGCGCTGAGCGGGGAGCTGTTTTTT. Its translation is CASSPGQGALSGELFF.

V usage is TRBV2 and J usage is TRBJ2-2; 9 nucleotides match TRBD1. The germline V gene has CDR1 SNHLY and CDR2 FYNNEI. The V and J ends lost 9 bases and 0 bases, in that order; junction bases with no gene match: 11. The length of the CDR3 is 17 residues. Here the CDR3 DNA reads TGTGCCAGTCGCGGGACAGGGTACTACGCGAACACCGGGGAGCTGTTTTTT. This gives the protein CASRGTGYYANTGELFF. Based on the CDR3 plus reference TRBV2 and TRBJ2-2, the full variable domain is EPEVTQTPSHQVTQMGQEVILRCVPISNHLYFYWYRQILGQKVEFLVSFYNNEISEKSEIFDDQFSVERPDGSNFTLKIRSTKLEDSAMYFCASRGTGYYANTGELFFGEGSRLTVL.

This clonotype was detected many times. This rearrangement joins TRBV5-1 to TRBJ2-5, with D possibly being TRBD1 or TRBD2 (5 bases each). V lost 4 bases and J lost 0, with 10 bases in between. The CDR3 covers 14 residues. Germline V lookup: CDR1 SGHRS, CDR2 YFSETQ. The CDR3 sequence is CASSTGTDQETQYF. The CDR3, as DNA: TGCGCCAGCAGCACCGGGACGGACCAAGAGACCCAGTACTTC. Variable domain in full (rest from reference TRBV5-1 and TRBJ2-5): KAGVTQTPRYLIKTRGQQVTLSCSPISGHRSVSWYQQTPGQGLQFLFEYFSETQRNKGNFPGRFSGRQFSNSRSEMNVSTLELGDSALYLCASSTGTDQETQYFGPGTRLLVL.

V usage is TRBV27 and J usage is TRBJ2-1; TRBD2 aligns across 10 bases. Trimming took 5 bases from V and 5 from J; bases not matched to a gene: 9. CDR1 and CDR2 (germline): MNHEY, SMNVEV (reference sequence). This CDR3 is built from 16 residues. The CDR3 here is CASSLRGLARHNEQFF. The CDR3 nucleotides are TGTGCCAGCAGTCTCCGGGGACTAGCGCGGCACAATGAGCAGTTCTTC.

This clonotype was counted a few times. DNA of the CDR3: TGTGCCAGCACCCTTGCGCGGGGCTCAAGGGATACGCAGTATTTT. This translates into CASTLARGSRDTQYF. The chain combines TRBV28 with TRBJ2-3; D might be TRBD2 (6 bases). The germline V and J ends were trimmed by 7 bases and 6 bases, with 20 bases remaining between them. Germline V gives CDR1 MDHEN, CDR2 SYDVKM. The CDR3 covers 15 residues.

About this clonotype: An end of the junction does not agree with germline; a read error may underlie this. The genes are TRBV14 and TRBJ1-4; possible D gene TRBD1, 5 bases. Germline V gene lookup returns CDR1 SGHDN and CDR2 FVKESK. This CDR3 has 15 amino acids. In nucleotides, the CDR3 is TGTGCCAGCAGCCAAATTATTGGGACTAAGGAAAAACTGTTTTTT. This translates into CASSQIIGTKEKLFF.

V gene TRBV20-1 combines with J gene TRBJ2-3; D gene unclear. V lost 6 bases and J 2 bases, leaving 12 bases between the germline ends. Germline-derived CDR1 and CDR2 are DFQATT and SNEGSKA (reference sequence). This CDR3 comprises 13 residues. CDR3 sequence reads: CSAGSRDTDTQYF. CDR3 bases: TGCAGTGCCGGGTCAAGGGACACAGATACGCAGTATTTT.

This clonotype was seen a handful of times. The V and J genes are TRBV7-9 and TRBJ2-3; TRBD2 matches 9 bases. V dropped 8 bases and J dropped 3; count of bases not matched to a gene: 9. Germline V gene lookup returns CDR1 SEHNR and CDR2 FQNEAQ (reference sequence). The CDR3 spans 15 residues. CDR3 DNA: TGTGCCAGCTTCCGGCGGGAGGGCCTTACAGATACGCAGTATTTT. This gives the protein CASFRREGLTDTQYF.